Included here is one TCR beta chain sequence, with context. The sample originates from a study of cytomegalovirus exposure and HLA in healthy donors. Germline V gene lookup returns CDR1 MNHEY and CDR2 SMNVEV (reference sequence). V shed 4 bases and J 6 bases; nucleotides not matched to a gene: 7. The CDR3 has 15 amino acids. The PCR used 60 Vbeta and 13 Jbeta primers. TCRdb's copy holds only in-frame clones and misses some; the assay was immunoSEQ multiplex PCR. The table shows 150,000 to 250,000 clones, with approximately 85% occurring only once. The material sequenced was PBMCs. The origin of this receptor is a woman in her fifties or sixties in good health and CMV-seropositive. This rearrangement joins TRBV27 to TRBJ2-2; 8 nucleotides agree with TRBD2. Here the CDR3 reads CASSYWRTSSGELFF. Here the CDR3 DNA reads TGTGCCAGCAGTTATTGGCGGACTAGCTCCGGGGAGCTGTTTTTT.